These 23 T cell receptor beta chains share one sample of origin, sequenced in a study of blood T cells in healthy people across ages. PCR was performed a second time for about 6 to 12 cycles using a sample-barcoded 5' primer and a J-beta primer mix. From the 5' RACE reads, TCRdb called clonotypes with MiXCR, one entry per CDR3 protein. Here the sample spans about 1.8 million distinct CDR3 sequences, 49% being singletons. Sequenced input: blood. The receptors were sampled from a woman between 35 and 50 years old in good health.

This chain connects TRBV6-6 to TRBJ2-7; D remains unclear. The CDR3 has 13 residues. Germline V gene lookup returns CDR1 MNHNY and CDR2 SVGAGI (reference sequence). V lost 7 bases, J lost 3 bases, and 13 bases lay in between. CDR3 sequence reads: CASTTDEVYEQYF. The CDR3 region has the DNA TGTGCCAGCACTACGGACGAGGTCTACGAGCAGTACTTC.

The DNA of the CDR3 is TGCAGTGCTAGAGAATTGAGGGGGCCTGCCTCCTACAATGAGCAGTACTTC. It specifies CSARELRGPASYNEQYF. This chain uses TRBV20-1 with TRBJ2-1, with 7 bases that match TRBD1. The end of the DNA aligns better with TRBJ2-7, so the J call may be wrong. The CDR3 totals 17 residues. The germline gives CDR1 DFQATT, CDR2 SNEGSKA (reference sequence).

The chain links TRBV3-1 to TRBJ2-5; 7 nucleotides line up with TRBD1. The CDR3 loop spans 15 amino acids. In germline, CDR1 is LGHDT, CDR2 YNNKEL (reference sequence). With V trimmed by 5 bases and J by 1 base, 7 bases remained unmatched. The CDR3 is CASSRRRQGQETQYF. In DNA form, the CDR3 reads TGTGCCAGCAGCAGAAGAAGACAGGGCCAAGAGACCCAGTACTTC.

This clonotype was counted only a few times. The chain has TRBV4-1 and TRBJ2-5; D tentatively fits TRBD1 or TRBD2 (7 bases each). The CDR3 spans 18 residues. The germline V gene encodes CDR1 MGHRA and CDR2 YSYEKL. V shed 4 bases and J shed 0 bases, with 21 bases lying between them. Written as DNA, the CDR3 is TGCGCCAGCAGCCCCTCGGTAGCAGGGGGGGGAAACCAAGAGACCCAGTACTTC. Translating it yields CASSPSVAGGGNQETQYF.

The chain joins TRBV10-3 to TRBJ2-1; D is unclear. Germline V gene lookup returns CDR1 ENHRY and CDR2 SYGVKD. CDR3 length equals 16 residues. V lost 6 bases and J lost 5, with 20 bases in between. In DNA, the CDR3 is TGTGCCATCAGCGACCCGCTACGTGGCAGCAACAATGAGCAGTTCTTC. The encoded protein is CAISDPLRGSNNEQFF.

V gene TRBV18 combines with J gene TRBJ2-1, with unresolved D. This CDR3 is built from 14 residues. Germline V gene lookup returns CDR1 KGHSH and CDR2 LQKENI. Trimming cost V 2 bases and J 5 bases, with 10 bases left between them. The CDR3 sequence: CASSPNILDNEQFF. The CDR3 DNA sequence: TGTGCCAGCTCACCAAATATTCTGGACAATGAGCAGTTCTTC.

The CDR3 bases are TGTGCCAGCAGTCAGACAGGGTCTGGTACGCAGTATTTT. The encoded protein is CASSQTGSGTQYF. The V call is TRBV6-5, the J call TRBJ2-3; 7 positions match TRBD1. The CDR3 runs 13 residues. The V gene's germline CDR1 is MNHEY and CDR2 SVGAGI. V lost 5 bases to trimming and J lost 8 bases; unmatched junction nucleotides: 7.

The J gene is TRBJ2-1, the V gene TRBV27; D is ambiguous. CDR3 length equals 15 residues. The germline V and J ends were trimmed by 6 bases and 4 bases, with 16 bases remaining between them. Germline V lookup: CDR1 MNHEY, CDR2 SMNVEV (reference sequence). DNA for the CDR3: TGTGCCAGCAGCCGTGACACTCCGAATTACAATGAGCAGTTCTTC. Amino acids: CASSRDTPNYNEQFF.

This clonotype was seen ten or more times. The chain links TRBV29-1 to TRBJ2-1; perhaps D is TRBD1 or TRBD2 (6 bases each). V was clipped by 5 bases and J by 12 bases, with 20 bases between them. There are 13 residues in the CDR3. Germline CDR1 reads SQVTM; CDR2 reads ANQGSEA. In DNA, the CDR3 is TGCAGCGTTAATGCAGAGGGGGGCTCCAGGCAGTTCTTC. Amino acids: CSVNAEGGSRQFF.

V usage is TRBV28 and J usage is TRBJ2-1; 14 bases map to TRBD2. The CDR3 spans 15 residues. With V trimmed by 3 bases and J by 9 bases, 4 bases remained unmatched. Germline V gene lookup returns CDR1 MDHEN and CDR2 SYDVKM. The CDR3 sequence is CASSLGLAGVTEQFF. The CDR3 DNA sequence: TGTGCCAGCAGTTTGGGACTAGCGGGGGTTACTGAGCAGTTCTTC.

The chain has TRBV24-1 and TRBJ2-1; D is perhaps TRBD2 (6 bases). Trimming took 6 bases from V and 9 from J, leaving 14 bases between them. The CDR3 is 13 amino acids. Germline CDR1 and CDR2: KGHDR and SFDVKD. CDR3 coding DNA: TGTGCCACCAGTTATACCGGGGGTAGTGAGCAGTTCTTC. Amino acid sequence: CATSYTGGSEQFF.

This clonotype was seen more than once but under ten times. The genes are TRBV19 and TRBJ2-4; D gene uncertain. CDR1 and CDR2 from the germline V gene are LNHDA and SQIVND (reference sequence). The V and J ends lost 3 bases and 0 bases respectively, with 12 bases between them. The CDR3 length is 16 residues. CDR3 amino acids: CASSISSLKAKNIQYF. In nucleotides, the CDR3 is TGTGCCAGTAGTATCTCTTCTTTAAAAGCCAAAAACATTCAGTACTTC.

The gene calls are TRBV10-1 and TRBJ1-1; 7 bases are a match to TRBD1. The germline CDR1 and CDR2 sequences are WNHNN and SYGVQD (reference sequence). Losses at the gene ends were 2 bases for V and 1 base for J; bases not matched to a gene: 4. The CDR3 length is 15 residues. CDR3 in amino acids: CASSEDDRANTEAFF. In DNA form, the CDR3 reads TGCGCCAGCAGTGAGGACGACAGGGCGAACACTGAAGCTTTCTTT.

The rearrangement uses TRBV27 and TRBJ1-2; 10 bases agree with TRBD1. Germline V gene data show CDR1 as MNHEY and CDR2 as SMNVEV (reference sequence). V shed 4 bases and J 3 bases; nucleotides not matched to a gene: 5. This CDR3 spans 15 amino acids. Here the CDR3 reads CASSSGQGSDYGYTF. The CDR3 DNA sequence: TGTGCCAGCAGTTCGGGACAGGGGTCCGACTATGGCTACACCTTC.

J is TRBJ1-1 and V is TRBV7-2; TRBD1 is a possible D gene (6 bases). V lost 1 base to trimming and J lost 7 bases, with 13 bases between them. The CDR3 sequence is 14 residues long. Looked up from germline, CDR1 is SGHTA and CDR2 is FQGNSA. The chain's CDR3 is CASSLGKFRGEAFF. CDR3 nucleotide sequence: TGTGCCAGCAGCTTAGGAAAATTCAGGGGTGAAGCTTTCTTT.

The chain is built from TRBV28 and TRBJ2-3; perhaps TRBD2 as D (6 bases). Germline V gene lookup returns CDR1 MDHEN and CDR2 SYDVKM. The ends were cut back, 10 bases at V and 9 bases at J, with 23 bases in the middle. This CDR3 spans 14 amino acids. CDR3 sequence (DNA): TGTGCCACTGGCCGCGGGGCCAGTCGGGAGACGCAGTATTTT. This codes for CATGRGASRETQYF.

The chain carries TRBV27 and TRBJ2-1, with 8 bases aligning to TRBD2. Trimming removed 2 bases from V and 0 bases from J; junction bases left unmatched: 3. Germline CDR1 and CDR2: MNHEY and SMNVEV (reference sequence). The CDR3 has 16 amino acids. The CDR3 protein is CASSLERGGSYNEQFF. CDR3 coding DNA: TGTGCCAGCAGTTTAGAACGGGGGGGCTCCTACAATGAGCAGTTCTTC.

V is TRBV29-1 and J is TRBJ1-2, with D possibly being TRBD1 (5 bases). The CDR3 consists of 14 residues. In germline, CDR1 is SQVTM, CDR2 ANQGSEA. Trimming stripped 0 bases from V and 5 bases from J, with 13 bases between. The CDR3 DNA is TGCAGCGTTGAAGATCCGGCAGGGAGGTATGGCTACACCTTC. It specifies CSVEDPAGRYGYTF.

V is TRBV4-1 and J is TRBJ2-7, with D unresolved. The DNA end is more similar to TRBJ2-5, so the J call may be wrong. Germline CDR1 is MGHRA and CDR2 is YSYEKL. The CDR3 sequence is 16 residues long. The CDR3 DNA follows: TGCGCCAGCAGCCAAGATTTAGGTAACCCCCAAGAGACCCAGTACTTC. It is translated as CASSQDLGNPQETQYF.

There are a few counts of this clonotype. This chain joins TRBV24-1 and TRBJ1-2; D is uncertain. Germline V CDR1 and CDR2: KGHDR, SFDVKD. Trimming cost V 5 bases and J 8 bases, with 17 bases left between them. The CDR3 totals 14 residues. The DNA of the CDR3 is TGTGCCACCAGTGCCTCGGGGAGAGGGCTAGGCTACACCTTC. Protein: CATSASGRGLGYTF.

The gene calls are TRBV20-1 and TRBJ1-2, with D possibly matching TRBD1 (5 bases). This CDR3 contains 13 residues. Trimming removed 6 bases from V and 4 bases from J, with 15 bases in between. Germline V gene sequence: CDR1 DFQATT, CDR2 SNEGSKA (reference sequence). CDR3 protein: CSAPLGQIYGYTF. CDR3 DNA: TGCAGTGCCCCCCTGGGGCAGATCTATGGCTACACCTTC.

The CDR3 here is CASTSPGQGNNEQFF. The CDR3 DNA reads as TGTGCCAGCACCTCACCGGGACAGGGGAACAATGAGCAGTTCTTC. This sequence joins TRBV7-2 and TRBJ2-1; 10 bases line up with TRBD1. CDR1 SGHTA and CDR2 FQGNSA come from the germline V gene. The CDR3 covers 15 residues. V trimming: 7 bases; J trimming: 5 bases; junction bases outside the gene matches: 8.

The rearrangement links TRBV9 to TRBJ1-4; D unclear. CDR1 and CDR2 (germline): SGDLS, YYNGEE. V lost 0 bases, J lost 2 bases, and 8 bases lay in between. The CDR3 consists of 15 residues. The CDR3 DNA sequence: TGTGCCAGCAGCGTAGAGGGATCTACTAATGAAAAACTGTTTTTT. Translation: CASSVEGSTNEKLFF.